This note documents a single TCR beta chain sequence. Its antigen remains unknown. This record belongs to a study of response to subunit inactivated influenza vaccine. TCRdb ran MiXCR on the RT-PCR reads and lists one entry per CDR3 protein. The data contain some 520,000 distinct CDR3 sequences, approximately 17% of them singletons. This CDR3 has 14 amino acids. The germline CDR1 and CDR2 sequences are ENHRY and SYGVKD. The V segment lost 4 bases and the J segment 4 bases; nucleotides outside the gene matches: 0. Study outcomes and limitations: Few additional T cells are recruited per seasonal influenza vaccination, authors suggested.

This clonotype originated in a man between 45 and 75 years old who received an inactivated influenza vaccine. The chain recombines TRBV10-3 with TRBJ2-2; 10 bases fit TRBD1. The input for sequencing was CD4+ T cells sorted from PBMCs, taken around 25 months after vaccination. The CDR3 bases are TGTGCCATCAGTGGGACAGGGGGCACCGGGGAGCTGTTTTTT. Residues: CAISGTGGTGELFF.